The next 5 T cell receptor beta chains were all read from a single sample in a study of shared clonotypes between healthy human individuals. In the naive CD8 group, cells lacked CD45RO and were positively selected for CCR7, so terminally differentiated effector memory CD45RA+ cells were left out. TCRdb's table, derived via immunoSEQ multiplex PCR, lists solely in-frame clones and lacks some. Among about 2 million clones listed, just under 95% were seen once. The sample was naive CD8+ T cells sorted from blood. The receptors derive from a man in his late teens or twenties in good health.

As to this clone: Other DNA sequences in this sample translate to the same CDR3. V and J are TRBV4-3 and TRBJ2-7; 8 bases are shared with TRBD2. The CDR3 has 16 residues. The trim removed 0 bases at V and 3 bases at J, leaving 7 bases unmatched. The germline V gene encodes CDR1 LGHNA and CDR2 YSLEER. The CDR3 coding sequence is TGCGCCAGCAGCCAAGACCTGGGTCTAGCGGGCTACGAGCAGTACTTC. Encoded protein: CASSQDLGLAGYEQYF.

To note about this clone: This sample also contains other DNA sequences that code for the same CDR3. The chain recombines TRBV9 with TRBJ2-7; a possible D gene is TRBD1 (5 bases). Germline CDR1 SGDLS, CDR2 YYNGEE. CDR3 size: 14 residues. Between the trimmed V and J ends, which lost 0 bases and 2 bases, there was a span of 9 bases. DNA of the CDR3: TGTGCCAGCAGCGTAGAGGGGTATCCCTACGAGCAGTACTTC. Its protein product is CASSVEGYPYEQYF.

The rearrangement joins TRBV5-1 to TRBJ1-6; D might be TRBD1 (6 bases). This CDR3 has 15 amino acids. CDR1 is SGHRS, CDR2 YFSETQ, per germline. V was shortened by 1 base and J by 9 bases, with 14 bases between the two germline ends. CDR3 nucleotides: TGCGCCAGCAGCTTGACAGGGAGCCGAGGTTCACCCCTCCACTTT. This encodes CASSLTGSRGSPLHF.

The J gene is TRBJ1-3, the V gene TRBV6-1; perhaps TRBD1 as D (5 bases). Germline lookup yields CDR1 MNHNS and CDR2 SASEGT. This CDR3 is 15 amino acids long. V was pared by 5 bases and J by 4 bases, with 15 bases between. The CDR3 here is CASSFRGVGGNTIYF. The CDR3 DNA reads as TGTGCCAGCAGTTTCCGAGGGGTAGGAGGAAACACCATATATTTT.

This chain connects TRBV5-8 to TRBJ2-3; D not resolved. Trimming left V 1 base short and J 12 bases short, with 12 bases between. Germline V gene lookup returns CDR1 SGHTS and CDR2 YDEGEE. This CDR3 is built from 12 residues. CDR3 amino acids: CASSLNPGDQYF. The DNA of the CDR3 is TGTGCCAGCAGCTTGAACCCTGGAGACCAGTATTTT.